This T cell receptor beta chain emerged from a study of T cells in Graves' hyperthyroidism and ophthalmopathy. Amplified TCR beta CDR3 regions derived from RNA transcripts. The HTBI primer set drove a first-round RT-PCR of the TCR CDR3. TCRdb reprocessed the multiplex PCR reads via MiXCR and lists one record per CDR3 protein. In the table there are some 550,000 distinct CDR3 sequences, around 16% of which are singletons. Germline V CDR1 and CDR2: LNHDA, SQIVND (reference sequence). The ends lost 2 bases at V and 9 bases at J; junction bases unmatched: 7. The CDR3 runs 14 residues. This clonotype was detected a few times.

This clonotype was obtained from a woman aged 40 to 50 with Graves' ophthalmopathy. What was sequenced was blood. V and J are TRBV19 and TRBJ2-1; 7 bases are a match to TRBD2. The CDR3 region is CASSIPSGISEQFF. The CDR3, as DNA: TGTGCCAGTAGTATACCCAGCGGGATCTCTGAGCAGTTCTTC.